This T cell receptor beta chain was recovered during a study of T cell responses to AZD1222 COVID-19 vaccine. The CDR3 is 14 amino acids. CDR1 and CDR2 (germline): SGHTA, FQGNSA. V shed 0 bases and J 6 bases; nucleotides not matched to a gene: 4. The table came from immunoSEQ multiplex PCR; TCRdb's copy has only in-frame clones and leaves some out. The sample has 100,000 to 150,000 clones; about 89% are singletons. The chain has TRBV7-2 and TRBJ2-7; 8 bases map to TRBD1. Sequenced here: peripheral blood, sampled on day 0 of AZD1222 vaccination. The clonotype originates from an adult in good health. CDR3 sequence reads: CASSLAITGGEQYF. The CDR3 nucleotides read TGTGCCAGCAGCTTAGCGATAACAGGGGGCGAGCAGTACTTC.